This T cell receptor beta chain was retrieved from a study of CD8 T cells in Susac syndrome. Random-hexamer reverse transcription was applied to roughly 0.5 to 1 ug RNA. TCRdb re-called the immunoSEQ multiplex PCR reads through MiXCR, storing one row per CDR3 protein. The profile covers 180,000 or so distinct CDR3 sequences, with around 94% appearing a single time and about 0.13% taken by the ten largest. This CDR3 comprises 15 residues. The germline V gene has CDR1 SQVTM and CDR2 ANQGSEA. The V gene lost 4 bases and the J gene lost 0 bases, with 15 bases spanning the gap. The gene calls are TRBV29-1 and TRBJ1-1; D uncertain. The receptor was derived from a human donor in good health. What was sequenced was CD4+ T cells from PBMCs. Here the CDR3 reads CSVAPTSLMNTEAFF. Here the CDR3 DNA reads TGCAGCGTTGCGCCGACATCCCTCATGAACACTGAAGCTTTCTTT. Filled out from reference TRBV29-1 and TRBJ1-1, the complete variable domain reads SAVISQKPSRDICQRGTSLTIQCQVDSQVTMMFWYRQQPGQSLTLIATANQGSEATYESGFVIDKFPISRPNLTFSTLTVSNMSPEDSSIYLCSVAPTSLMNTEAFFGQGTRLTVV.